Presented here are 4 T cell receptor beta chains from one specimen sequenced in a study of radiation and T cells in renal cell carcinoma. The method was immunoSEQ multiplex PCR; TCRdb's version includes in-frame clones alone and lacks a portion of them. The sample yields around 130,000 clones, more than 75% seen once. Described time point: blood 2 weeks post-SBRT. Specified treatment: 15 Gy SBRT to primary tumor, nephrectomy 4 weeks later. The material sequenced was blood, taken from a patient whose treatment included radiotherapy and nephrectomy. The receptors were sampled from a woman in her 70s with renal cell carcinoma.

This clone was recorded once. The genes are TRBV6-5 and TRBJ2-5, with unresolved D. From germline, CDR1 is MNHEY and CDR2 SVGAGI. This CDR3 is built from 13 residues. The V gene lost 4 bases and the J gene lost 5 bases, with 11 bases spanning the gap. CDR3 coding DNA: TGTGCCAGCAGTTTTGTCCATACGGAGACCCAGTACTTC. Translating gives CASSFVHTETQYF.

The rearrangement links TRBV4-3 to TRBJ2-2; D gene uncertain. V shed 0 bases and J shed 4 bases, with 12 bases lying between them. The germline gives CDR1 LGHNA, CDR2 YSLEER. The length of the CDR3 is 16 residues. Here the CDR3 reads CASSQELGWRTGELFF. In nucleotides, the CDR3 is TGCGCCAGCAGCCAAGAATTGGGGTGGCGCACCGGGGAGCTGTTTTTT.

The V gene is TRBV2, the J gene TRBJ2-2, with 9 bases identical to TRBD2. Germline-derived CDR1 and CDR2 are SNHLY and FYNNEI. J gave up 8 bases and V 6 bases, and 10 bases lay outside the gene matches. The CDR3 runs 15 residues. CDR3 sequence: CASRPGLALTGELFF. The CDR3 DNA reads TGTGCCAGCAGGCCGGGACTAGCTTTAACGGGGGAGCTGTTTTTT.

This chain links TRBV7-9 with TRBJ2-3, with D perhaps TRBD1 (6 bases). Per germline, CDR1 SEHNR and CDR2 FQNEAQ (reference sequence). This CDR3 spans 12 amino acids. V lost 5 bases to trimming and J lost 6 bases, with 9 bases between them. The CDR3 DNA follows: TGTGCCAGCAGCCCCAGGGGTGATACGCAGTATTTT. This encodes CASSPRGDTQYF.